The source of this TCR beta chain is a study of Ad26.COV2.S vaccination and SARS-CoV-2 variants. About the research overall: Intramuscular Ad26.COV2.S doses were given once or twice, 56 days apart.

This CDR3 is 17 amino acids long. V lost 1 base and J lost 0, with 13 bases in between. The V gene's germline CDR1 is MGHRA and CDR2 YSYEKL. As for treatment: 19 received Ad26.COV2.S at low or high dose, single or two shots; 5 received placebo; per-sample allocation not given. Sampling was performed 63 days after the first vaccine or placebo injection. Using immunoSEQ multiplex PCR, the repertoire was profiled, and TCRdb retains in-frame clones only, with some absent. The repertoire holds about 350,000 clones, with about 86% as singletons. The sequence was collected from a person aged 18-65 years who received the Ad26.COV2.S COVID-19 vaccine or a placebo. The chain carries TRBV4-1 and TRBJ2-1, with D possibly being TRBD2 (6 bases). Sequenced here: peripheral blood, sampled in a trial of Ad26.COV2.S vaccine versus placebo. CDR3 amino acids: CASSQGLAVSSYNEQFF. CDR3 DNA sequence: TGCGCCAGCAGCCAAGGCTTAGCGGTTAGCTCCTACAATGAGCAGTTCTTC.